This T cell receptor (beta chain) was captured by sequencing in a study of CD8 T cells in ankylosing spondylitis. Per the germline V gene, CDR1 is LGHDT and CDR2 is YNNKEL (reference sequence). The V end was cut by 5 bases, the J end by 5 bases, with 15 bases between. CDR3 length: 14 amino acids. Broader study findings: As reported, disease-linked clones showed significant enrichment in matched ankylosing spondylitis synovial fluid. Ankylosing spondylitis blood appeared to carry a characteristic TCR beta motif of 7 or 8 highly homologous variants. There were earlier reports of some motif variants in reactive arthritis synovial fluid and blood. With a CD8+ phenotype, disease-linked clones were relatively rare in peripheral blood.

This clonotype is medium-sized by share. Its target is unknown. TCRdb re-called the 5' RACE reads with MiXCR, one entry per CDR3 protein. The data hold about 150,000 distinct CDR3 sequences, with 40% to 50% observed a single time. The rearrangement joins TRBV3-1 to TRBJ2-5; D perhaps matches TRBD2 (6 bases). The sequence derives from a male donor with ankylosing spondylitis. The sequenced sample consisted of synovial fluid, either unsorted or a sorted T cell fraction (not recorded which). CDR3 in DNA: TGTGCCAGCAGCTCGCGGAGGGCGTTTGAGACCCAGTACTTC. Translation gives CASSSRRAFETQYF.